This is a list of T cell receptor beta chains from one sample in a study of early stage breast cancer tumors. TCRdb's table, derived via immunoSEQ multiplex PCR, lists solely in-frame clones and lacks some. The sample has fewer than 80,000 clones; 80% are singletons. Sequencing was carried out using blood. The receptors come from a person in their 40s with breast cancer. The CDR3 runs from the conserved cysteine through the conserved F or W. Size values are once, few and many counts, or a class for expanded clones, and some rows have none.

j_call clone_size cdr3_length v_call cdr3_aa
TRBJ2-7 - 15 TRBV21-1 CASSKVRWNPYEQYF
TRBJ2-3 - 16 TRBV11-3 CASSPSTGSLTDTQYF
TRBJ1-2 - 13 TRBV19 CASSIDLRYGYTF
TRBJ1-5 - 14 TRBV27 CASSLLQGGEPQHF
TRBJ2-7 - 14 TRBV19 CASSIGYDGYEQYF
TRBJ2-7 - 15 TRBV6-5 CASSYGTSAHREQYF
TRBJ2-2 - 19 TRBV10-2 CASRDSGTSTFTNTGELFF
TRBJ2-7 - 15 TRBV5-1 CASQAGIGHSYEQYF
TRBJ2-7 - 14 TRBV27 CASSFRQNSYEQYF
TRBJ2-3 - 12 TRBV11-2 CASSQTTDTQYF
TRBJ1-4 - 16 TRBV30 CAWSAGLLFTNEKLFF
TRBJ1-2 - 14 TRBV19 CASSTPPKGYGYTF
TRBJ2-5 - 13 TRBV9 CAGPDGEQETQYF
TRBJ2-5 - 16 TRBV6-5 CASSYSGGSRWETQYF
TRBJ2-3 - 13 TRBV6-1 CASSASRADTQYF
TRBJ1-3 - 14 TRBV18 CASSLDRAGNTIYF
TRBJ2-1 - 14 TRBV14 CASSARLAGGPKFF
TRBJ1-1 - 15 TRBV5-1 CASSSRTGYPREAFF
TRBJ1-2 - 13 TRBV28 CASSGAGKEGYTF
TRBJ2-3 - 15 TRBV18 CASSPAGASTDTQYF
TRBJ2-5 - 17 TRBV27 CASSLSAWTGGQETQYF
TRBJ2-1 - 15 TRBV5-8 CASSATSVVYNEQFF
TRBJ2-5 - 16 TRBV7-9 CASSLKGQGARGTQYF
TRBJ1-1 - 13 TRBV6-6 CASSYEWRTEAFF
TRBJ2-7 few 12 TRBV6-1 CASSGMIYEQYF
TRBJ1-4 - 17 TRBV4-1 CASSQDLGQGDNEKLFF
TRBJ2-7 - 15 TRBV7-8 CASSPKRDRTYEQYF
TRBJ1-3 - 18 TRBV29-1 CSVVLAWDRGLSGNTIYF
TRBJ2-7 - 11 TRBV20-1 CSAKGRYEQYF
TRBJ2-1 - 13 TRBV5-6 CASSSQTGNEQFF
TRBJ2-7 - 13 TRBV5-1 CASSLDRVNEQYF
TRBJ1-5 once 15 TRBV2 CASSITGPSNQPQHF
TRBJ2-3 - 14 TRBV6-5 CASSYSKGTDTQYF
TRBJ1-2 - 14 TRBV18 CASSQTGLNYGYTF
TRBJ1-1 - 11 TRBV2 CASKRDTRAFF
TRBJ1-2 few 14 TRBV28 CASQGIGRRYGYTF
TRBJ1-3 few 15 TRBV18 CASSPSITSGNTIYF
TRBJ2-7 - 14 TRBV28 CASTVAAGVNEQYF
TRBJ2-3 - 12 TRBV5-5 CASSLSTDTQYF
TRBJ2-2 - 16 TRBV9 CASSVETGVNTGELFF
TRBJ2-5 - 15 TRBV5-1 CASSLVATGQETQYF
TRBJ2-7 - 13 TRBV10-1 CASSGGQGYEQYF
TRBJ2-7 once 13 TRBV2 CASTRDREYEQYF
TRBJ2-3 once 11 TRBV15 CATSTTDTQYF
TRBJ2-1 - 13 TRBV9 CASSGTSGNEQFF
TRBJ2-3 - 17 TRBV5-1 CASSLGGLAGGTDTQYF
TRBJ2-5 - 15 TRBV18 CASSYRTGGEETQYF
TRBJ2-1 - 13 TRBV5-1 CASSLVWYNEQFF